This T cell receptor (beta chain) was sequenced for a study of shared clonotypes between healthy human individuals. The table came from immunoSEQ multiplex PCR; TCRdb's copy has only in-frame clones and leaves some out. This table holds approximately 1,000,000 clones, 70% to 80% found once. This CDR3 is built from 13 residues. V was pared by 4 bases and J by 7 bases, with 12 bases between. Germline values: CDR1 SGHTS, CDR2 YDEGEE. The sequenced sample consisted of memory CD4+ T cells from PBMCs. The subset was: CD45RA-negative fraction. This clonotype was obtained from a man younger than 30 in good health. Some clones in this sample may be carry-over from other donors' samples. V and J are TRBV5-8 and TRBJ1-3, with D maybe TRBD1 (5 bases). For the CDR3, the DNA is TGTGCCAGCAGCATGATCCGGGGGAACACCATATATTTT. This codes for CASSMIRGNTIYF.